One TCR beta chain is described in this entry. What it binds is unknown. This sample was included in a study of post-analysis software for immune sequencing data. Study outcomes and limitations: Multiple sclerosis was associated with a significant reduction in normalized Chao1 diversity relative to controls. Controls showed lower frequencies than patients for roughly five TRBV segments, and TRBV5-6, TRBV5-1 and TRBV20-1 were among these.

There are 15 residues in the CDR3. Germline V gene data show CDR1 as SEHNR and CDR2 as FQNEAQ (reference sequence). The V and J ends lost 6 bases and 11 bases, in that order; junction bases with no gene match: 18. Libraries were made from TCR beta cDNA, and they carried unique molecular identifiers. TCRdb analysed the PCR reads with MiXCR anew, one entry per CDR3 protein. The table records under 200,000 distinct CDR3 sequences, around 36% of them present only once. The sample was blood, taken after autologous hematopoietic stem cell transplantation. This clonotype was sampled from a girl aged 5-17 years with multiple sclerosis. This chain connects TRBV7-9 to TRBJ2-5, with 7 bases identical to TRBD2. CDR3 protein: CASSIAGREDNEQYF. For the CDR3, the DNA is TGTGCCAGCAGTATTGCAGGGAGGGAAGACAATGAGCAGTACTTC. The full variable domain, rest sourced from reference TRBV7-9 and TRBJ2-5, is DTGVSQNPRHKITKRGQNVTFRCDPISEHNRLYWYRQTLGQGPEFLTYFQNEAQLEKSRLLSDRFSAERPKGSFSTLEIQRTEQGDSAMYLCASSIAGREDNEQYFGPGTRLLVL.